Following are 31 T cell receptor beta chains from one sample sequenced in a study of regulatory T cells in long-lasting Graves disease. Specified time point: newly diagnosed GD, antithyroid drugs for less than 3 months. With RNA extracted from PBMCs as input, the TCR library was made. Both iRepertoire HTBI primers and Arm-PCR of CDR3 regions were used to build the TCR beta libraries. TCRdb processed the multiplex PCR reads anew with MiXCR; each CDR3 protein has one entry. The data hold 450,000 to 500,000 distinct CDR3 sequences, with under 20% observed a single time. The sample was also linked to a second study, of T cells in Graves' hyperthyroidism and ophthalmopathy.

This material consisted of peripheral blood mononuclear cells (PBMCs), taken at new diagnosis, from a patient treated with antithyroid drugs. These receptors were taken from a man aged 40-49 years with Graves disease.

The gene calls are TRBV27 and TRBJ1-5, with D uncertain. This CDR3 comprises 17 residues. Germline CDR1 MNHEY, CDR2 SMNVEV (reference sequence). V was cut by 2 bases and J by 7 bases, with 21 bases left in between. DNA for the CDR3: TGTGCCAGCAGTTTACCTGCTTGTCAGCCCGACTTACAGCCCCAGCATTTT. It codes for CASSLPACQPDLQPQHF.

For the CDR3, the DNA is TGTGCCAGCATGGGCAAATTGCCCCAGCATTTT. Its protein product is CASMGKLPQHF. The rearrangement links TRBV28 to TRBJ1-5; no reliable D call. The CDR3 is made up of 11 amino acids. V dropped 7 bases and J dropped 9 bases, with 10 bases sitting between them. The germline V gene has CDR1 MDHEN and CDR2 SYDVKM.

This clonotype was counted at least ten times. The chain links TRBV20-1 to TRBJ2-7; 10 bases map to TRBD2. This CDR3 is 18 amino acids long. V lost 0 bases and J lost 0; bases outside the gene matches: 11. Germline CDR1 and CDR2: DFQATT and SNEGSKA (reference sequence). CDR3 protein: CSARDRPSGSVASYEQYF. The CDR3 nucleotides are TGCAGTGCTAGAGATCGGCCTAGCGGGAGTGTGGCCTCCTACGAGCAGTACTTC.

V usage is TRBV10-2 and J usage is TRBJ2-7; tentatively, D is TRBD2 (7 bases). The V end lost 2 bases, the J end lost 2 bases, and 10 bases lay between the germline ends. Germline values: CDR1 WSHSY, CDR2 SAAADI. There are 14 residues in the CDR3. CDR3 bases: TGCGCCAGCAGTGAGGGGGGGGCCGCCTACGAGCAGTACTTC. Translating it yields CASSEGGAAYEQYF.

Notes on this clonotype: This may come from a read error, since a much larger clone is one base off. This chain uses TRBV28 with TRBJ2-7; D may be TRBD1 (6 bases). Germline values: CDR1 MDHEN, CDR2 SYDVKM. CDR3 length: 15 residues. Trimming left V 6 bases short and J 7 bases short, with 22 bases between. The CDR3 DNA reads as TGTGCCAGCAGGCGGCCCTATACAGGGTTCAGTGAGCAGTACTTC. Amino acids: CASRRPYTGFSEQYF.

This clonotype was detected a few times. The rearrangement joins TRBV18 to TRBJ2-3; D unresolved. The CDR3 loop spans 16 amino acids. The V end was cut by 1 base, the J end by 7 bases, with 18 bases between. Germline V lookup: CDR1 KGHSH, CDR2 LQKENI. As DNA, the CDR3 is TGTGCCAGCTCACCACAGCAGGACCCTCTCGTGAATACGCAGTATTTT. The encoded protein is CASSPQQDPLVNTQYF.

The chain couples TRBV12-3 or TRBV12-4 to TRBJ2-6; D ambiguous. V lost 10 bases, J lost 10 bases, and 14 bases lay in between. The CDR3 has 12 residues. The CDR3 DNA follows: TGTGCCATCGGACCCGGGCCTAACGTCCTGACTTTC. Amino acid sequence: CAIGPGPNVLTF.

This clonotype has a count of ten or more. The CDR3 region is CATSALAGEGEQFF. In nucleotides, the CDR3 is TGTGCCACCAGTGCCCTAGCGGGAGAGGGTGAGCAGTTCTTC. The J gene is TRBJ2-1, the V gene TRBV24-1; 10 bases line up with TRBD2. The V gene's germline CDR1 is KGHDR and CDR2 SFDVKD. This CDR3 has 14 residues. With 5 bases clipped from V and 9 bases from J, the junction kept 6 bases outside the gene matches.

This clonotype was found many times. The chain carries TRBV2 and TRBJ2-1, with D perhaps TRBD1 (5 bases). The germline V and J ends were trimmed by 7 bases and 9 bases, with 13 bases remaining between them. Germline CDR1 reads SNHLY; CDR2 reads FYNNEI. The CDR3 consists of 12 residues. In DNA, the CDR3 is TGTGCCAGCATGGGGCGAGGAGCTGAGCAGTTCTTC. Protein product: CASMGRGAEQFF.

The gene calls are TRBV20-1 and TRBJ2-3; 16 bases match TRBD2. The assigned J gene may be wrong: the sequence end matches TRBJ2-5 better. The CDR3 has 15 residues. Germline CDR1 DFQATT, CDR2 SNEGSKA (reference sequence). The CDR3 is CSASGLAGGRETQYF. CDR3 bases: TGCAGTGCTTCGGGACTAGCGGGAGGGCGGGAGACCCAGTACTTC.

The V gene is TRBV19, the J gene TRBJ2-2, with D unresolved. This CDR3 is 11 amino acids long. V shed 8 bases and J shed 8 bases, with 9 bases lying between them. CDR1 and CDR2 (germline): LNHDA, SQIVND (reference sequence). The DNA of the CDR3 is TGTGCCAGTGGCACTAAAGGGGAGCTGTTTTTT. Amino acids: CASGTKGELFF.

The chain combines TRBV4-1 with TRBJ1-4, with a tentative D call TRBD1 (6 bases). V dropped 0 bases and J dropped 6 bases, with 11 bases sitting between them. Germline CDR1 reads MGHRA; CDR2 reads YSYEKL. The CDR3 contains 15 residues. The CDR3 bases are TGCGCCAGCAGCCAAGAAAACAGGGAGGATGAAAAACTGTTTTTT. Its translation is CASSQENREDEKLFF.

This clonotype turned up a few times. V usage is TRBV4-1 and J usage is TRBJ2-1; 7 nucleotides line up with TRBD2. Germline V gene sequence: CDR1 MGHRA, CDR2 YSYEKL. This CDR3 spans 16 amino acids. The J segment lost 6 bases and the V segment lost 3 bases, leaving 11 bases of the junction unmatched. The CDR3 DNA reads TGCGCCAGCAGCCAGATAGGAGGGAGGGCCGGCAATGAGCAGTTCTTC. Its translation: CASSQIGGRAGNEQFF.

In its sample, this clonotype was seen many times. V usage is TRBV5-1 and J usage is TRBJ2-7, with TRBD1 identical over 8 bases. The CDR3 length is 15 residues. V trimming: 4 bases; J trimming: 5 bases; junction bases outside the gene matches: 11. Germline CDR1 is SGHRS and CDR2 is YFSETQ. The CDR3 coding sequence is TGCGCCAGCAGCCTAACTCATTCAGGGGGCGACGAGCAGTACTTC. Translation gives CASSLTHSGGDEQYF.

This clonotype was counted between two and nine times. The chain joins TRBV6-2 or TRBV6-3 to TRBJ2-3; maybe TRBD2 (5 bases). Germline V gives CDR1 MNHEY, CDR2 SVGEGT. There are 15 residues in the CDR3. Trimming cost V 2 bases and J 5 bases, with 14 bases left between them. As DNA, the CDR3 is TGTGCCAGCAGTTACGGTGTGGGAGACTTAGATACGCAGTATTTT. The encoded protein is CASSYGVGDLDTQYF.

This chain joins TRBV5-1 and TRBJ2-5, with 10 positions matching TRBD1. V lost 0 bases and J lost 4; bases outside the gene matches: 3. This CDR3 contains 15 residues. Germline V lookup: CDR1 SGHRS, CDR2 YFSETQ. The CDR3 region is CASSLARDRGETQYF. The CDR3, as DNA: TGCGCCAGCAGCTTGGCCCGGGACAGGGGAGAGACCCAGTACTTC.

The J gene is TRBJ1-6, the V gene TRBV28; tentatively, D is TRBD1 (5 bases). Trimming stripped 6 bases from V and 14 bases from J, with 17 bases between. Looked up from germline, CDR1 is MDHEN and CDR2 is SYDVKM. The CDR3 extends over 13 amino acids. The CDR3 DNA reads TGTGCCAGCAGGGCCCTACAGGTGGAGGCCCTCCACTTT. This translates into CASRALQVEALHF.

Ten or more counts support this clonotype. V gene TRBV12-5 combines with J gene TRBJ2-7; D tentatively fits TRBD1 or TRBD2 (5 bases each). The CDR3 length is 12 residues. Trimming removed 5 bases at V and 4 bases at J, with 9 bases between. Per the germline V gene, CDR1 is LGHNT and CDR2 is FRNRAP. The CDR3 coding sequence is TGTGCTAGTGGTCGTGGGGGTTACGAGCAGTACTTC. This sequence encodes CASGRGGYEQYF.

This clonotype came up a few times. The chain employs TRBV9 and TRBJ1-4, with a tentative D call TRBD1 (5 bases). Looked up from germline, CDR1 is SGDLS and CDR2 is YYNGEE. This CDR3 has 15 residues. V was trimmed by 3 bases and J by 8 bases, leaving 17 bases between them. For the CDR3, the DNA is TGTGCCAGCAGCGCCCGAGGTGAGGGGAGCGAAAAACTGTTTTTT. Translated: CASSARGEGSEKLFF.

This clonotype was recorded a few times. The V call is TRBV25-1, the J call TRBJ2-7; D is ambiguous. The CDR3 sequence is 15 residues long. Germline assignment: CDR1 MGHDK and CDR2 SYGVNS. Trimming pared 5 bases from V and 5 bases from J, leaving 19 bases between. The CDR3 DNA sequence: TGTGCCAGCAGTATCCTCGGAGTAACGATCCACGAGCAGTACTTC. It encodes CASSILGVTIHEQYF.

This clonotype showed up many times. This chain links TRBV10-3 with TRBJ2-7, with a weak D call TRBD2 (6 bases). Germline lookup yields CDR1 ENHRY and CDR2 SYGVKD. Trimming took 3 bases from V and 0 from J, leaving 9 bases between them. The length of the CDR3 is 14 residues. The CDR3 DNA sequence: TGTGCCATCAGTGATTCGGGACTCTCCTACGAGCAGTACTTC. Encoded protein: CAISDSGLSYEQYF.

This clonotype was detected ten times or more. V is TRBV7-9 and J is TRBJ2-1; possible D gene TRBD2, 5 bases. In germline, CDR1 is SEHNR, CDR2 FQNEAQ (reference sequence). V was trimmed by 5 bases and J by 5 bases, leaving 13 bases between them. The CDR3 length is 14 residues. CDR3 region: CASSDLGGDNEQFF. The CDR3 DNA is TGTGCCAGCAGCGATTTAGGAGGAGACAATGAGCAGTTCTTC. Drawing the rest from reference TRBV7-9 and TRBJ2-1, the complete variable domain is DTGVSQNPRHKITKRGQNVTFRCDPISEHNRLYWYRQTLGQGPEFLTYFQNEAQLEKSRLLSDRFSAERPKGSFSTLEIQRTEQGDSAMYLCASSDLGGDNEQFFGPGTRLTVL.

The rearrangement joins TRBV10-2 to TRBJ2-2; 8 bases map to TRBD1. The CDR3 runs to 14 residues. The V gene's germline CDR1 is WSHSY and CDR2 SAAADI. After removal of 8 bases from V and 3 bases from J, the junction contained 5 bases not matched to a gene. CDR3: CASGNRGDTGELFF. The CDR3 coding sequence is TGCGCCAGCGGCAACAGGGGGGACACCGGGGAGCTGTTTTTT.

This clonotype was counted at least ten times. The V gene is TRBV19, the J gene TRBJ2-1, with unresolved D. Per germline, CDR1 LNHDA and CDR2 SQIVND (reference sequence). V lost 3 bases, J lost 7 bases, and 13 bases lay in between. This CDR3 spans 14 amino acids. The DNA for the CDR3 is TGTGCCAGTAGTATGTTCCAGTCGGTGAATGAGCAGTTCTTC. Protein product: CASSMFQSVNEQFF.

This clonotype has ten or more counts. This chain uses TRBV28 with TRBJ1-6; D might be TRBD1 (6 bases). Germline CDR1 and CDR2: MDHEN and SYDVKM. The CDR3 is 13 residues long. Deletions cut 3 bases from V and 9 bases from J, with 9 bases between. DNA for the CDR3: TGTGCCAGCAGTTTCAGGGGTAGTTCACCCCTCCACTTT. This codes for CASSFRGSSPLHF. The full variable domain, completed using reference TRBV28 and TRBJ1-6, is DVKVTQSSRYLVKRTGEKVFLECVQDMDHENMFWYRQDPGLGLRLIYFSYDVKMKEKGDIPEGYSVSREKKERFSLILESASTNQTSMYLCASSFRGSSPLHFGNGTRLTVT.

A note on this clonotype: An end of the junction does not agree with germline; a read error may underlie this. This chain connects TRBV10-3 to TRBJ2-1, with D possibly called TRBD1 or TRBD2 (5 bases each). This CDR3 region has 15 residues. Germline CDR1 reads ENHRY; CDR2 reads SYGVKD. CDR3 region: CASSYGAFMGNEQFF. In nucleotides, the CDR3 is TGTGCCAGCAGTTACGGGGCGTTCATGGGAAATGAGCAGTTCTTC.

The rearrangement links TRBV12-3 or TRBV12-4 to TRBJ2-5; 14 nucleotides match TRBD2. There are 15 residues in the CDR3. V was pared by 6 bases and J by 4 bases, with 4 bases of the junction left unmatched. CDR3 protein: CASRGTSGRGETQYF. CDR3 in DNA: TGTGCCAGCAGAGGGACTAGCGGGAGAGGAGAGACCCAGTACTTC.

The chain is built from TRBV20-1 and TRBJ2-6, with D possibly being TRBD2 (6 bases). This CDR3 spans 16 amino acids. Trimming shortened V by 6 bases and J by 3 bases, and 18 bases separated the two germline ends. Germline V CDR1 and CDR2: DFQATT, SNEGSKA (reference sequence). Here the CDR3 reads CSALGRGLGGANVLTF. The CDR3 DNA reads as TGCAGTGCCCTTGGACGGGGGTTAGGTGGGGCCAACGTCCTGACTTTC.

CDR3 sequence reads: CASSGRQGKQTQYF. The CDR3 DNA is TGTGCCAGCAGCGGCCGACAGGGGAAACAGACCCAGTACTTC. The chain recombines TRBV9 with TRBJ2-5, with 8 bases that match TRBD1. Germline assignment: CDR1 SGDLS and CDR2 YYNGEE. The CDR3 runs 14 residues. Trimming at V came to 3 bases and at J to 6 bases, leaving 7 bases not matched to a gene.

V and J are TRBV18 and TRBJ2-1; 11 nucleotides line up with TRBD2. V gave up 6 bases and J gave up 6 bases; unmatched junction bases: 4. CDR1 and CDR2 from the germline V gene are KGHSH and LQKENI. This CDR3 has 14 amino acids. The CDR3 loop is CASSLAGGSNEQFF. The CDR3 DNA reads TGTGCCAGCTCCCTAGCGGGAGGCTCCAATGAGCAGTTCTTC.

V usage is TRBV20-1 and J usage is TRBJ2-3, with TRBD2 identical over 9 bases. The CDR3 has 14 residues. Looked up from germline, CDR1 is DFQATT and CDR2 is SNEGSKA (reference sequence). J gave up 1 base and V 6 bases, and 5 bases lay outside the gene matches. The DNA of the CDR3 is TGCAGTGCCATAGCGGGAGCTGGCACAGATACGCAGTATTTT. Its protein product is CSAIAGAGTDTQYF.